The rows below give T cell receptor beta chains drawn from one sample of a study of graft-versus-host responses after intestinal transplantation. The antigens these receptors bind are not known. TCRdb's table, derived via immunoSEQ multiplex PCR, lists solely in-frame clones and lacks some. The table includes tens of thousands of clones, about 94% detected once. The source material was unstimulated CD4+ T cells sorted from spleen or lymph node cells, sampled before transplant. These receptor sequences come from a human donor who was the organ donor for an intestinal transplant. Each CDR3 is given with its conserved first and last residue. The D gene is left open where the match is weak. Only part of the rows carry a size: once, few, many, or a class if the clone is expanded.

d_gene,j_gene,v_gene,abundance,CDR3aa,CDR3nt
TRBD2,TRBJ2-7,TRBV13,.,CASSQAGGGGSYEQYF,TGTGCCAGCAGCCAGGCGGGCGGGGGTGGTTCCTACGAGCAGTACTTC
.,TRBJ2-7,TRBV6-1,.,CASSQQGLGSYEQYF,TGTGCCAGCAGCCAACAGGGACTGGGCTCCTACGAGCAGTACTTC
.,TRBJ2-2,TRBV7-9,.,CASRATATNTGELFF,TGTGCCAGCAGGGCCACAGCTACGAACACCGGGGAGCTGTTTTTT
.,TRBJ1-6,TRBV10-3,few,CAIWSSSYNSPLHF,TGTGCCATTTGGTCGAGCTCCTATAATTCACCCCTCCACTTT
.,TRBJ1-6,TRBV6-6,.,CASRHISEISPLHF,TGTGCCAGCAGACACATAAGCGAAATTTCACCCCTCCACTTT
.,TRBJ1-2,TRBV7-9,.,CASSLAAGGYTF,TGTGCCAGCAGCTTAGCGGCAGGGGGCTACACCTTC
.,TRBJ1-1,TRBV30,.,CAWSVQWLNTEAFF,TGTGCCTGGAGTGTTCAGTGGCTGAACACTGAAGCTTTCTTT
TRBD1,TRBJ1-6,TRBV2,.,CASSGGYNSPLHF,TGTGCCAGCTCAGGGGGATATAATTCACCCCTCCACTTT
.,TRBJ1-4,TRBV15,.,CATSRAGRANEKLFF,TGTGCCACCAGCAGAGCGGGGCGGGCTAATGAAAAACTGTTTTTT
.,TRBJ1-4,TRBV5-5,.,CASSYTGLDEKLFF,TGTGCCAGCAGCTATACCGGACTTGATGAAAAACTGTTTTTT
.,TRBJ1-1,TRBV19,.,CASSIQGNREAFF,TGTGCCAGTAGTATTCAGGGGAATAGGGAAGCTTTCTTT
.,TRBJ1-1,TRBV7-9,few,CASSLVGGNTEAFF,TGTGCCAGCAGCTTAGTAGGGGGGAACACTGAAGCTTTCTTT
TRBD1,TRBJ1-3,TRBV6-5,.,CASSTRTGRNTIYF,TGTGCCAGCAGTACCCGGACAGGGCGAAACACCATATATTTT
TRBD1,TRBJ2-7,TRBV5-1,.,CASSSPGQGIEEQYF,TGCGCCAGCAGCTCTCCGGGACAGGGTATAGAAGAGCAGTACTTC
TRBD1,TRBJ2-1,TRBV5-4,.,CASSSRDRGINEQFF,TGTGCCAGCAGCTCGCGGGACAGGGGAATCAATGAGCAGTTCTTC
TRBD2,TRBJ2-2,TRBV18,.,CASSPRSGGPNTGELFF,TGTGCCAGCTCACCACGATCGGGGGGGCCGAACACCGGGGAGCTGTTTTTT
.,TRBJ2-3,TRBV18,.,CASSRGQTTDTQYF,TGTGCCAGCTCCCGAGGACAGACTACAGATACGCAGTATTTT
.,TRBJ1-4,TRBV4-2,.,CASSPLSGEEKLFF,TGTGCCAGCAGCCCCCTATCAGGGGAAGAAAAACTGTTTTTT
TRBD2,TRBJ2-7,TRBV6-5,.,CASLRRGAVYEQYF,TGTGCCAGCTTGAGGCGGGGGGCAGTCTACGAGCAGTACTTC
.,TRBJ1-4,TRBV30,.,CAWRQGFEKLFF,TGTGCCTGGAGACAGGGTTTTGAAAAACTGTTTTTT
.,TRBJ2-7,TRBV9,.,CASSVASVSYEQYF,TGTGCCAGCAGCGTAGCTTCAGTCTCCTACGAGCAGTACTTC
.,TRBJ2-1,TRBV7-3,.,CASSLSPLNEQFF,TGTGCCAGCAGCCTCTCACCTCTAAATGAGCAGTTCTTC
TRBD1,TRBJ1-5,TRBV6-5,.,CASSADRGTVPQHF,TGTGCCAGCAGCGCGGACAGGGGGACGGTGCCCCAGCATTTT
.,TRBJ2-7,TRBV5-8,.,CASSTRTYEQYF,TGTGCCAGCAGCACCAGGACCTACGAGCAGTACTTC
.,TRBJ2-7,TRBV27,.,CASSLRGSYEQYF,TGTGCCAGCAGTTTGAGGGGCTCCTACGAGCAGTACTTC
TRBD2,TRBJ2-2,TRBV5-1,.,CASALSAWLGLAGEGTGELFF,TGCGCCAGCGCTTTATCAGCTTGGCTAGGACTAGCGGGGGAAGGGACCGGGGAGCTGTTTTTT
.,TRBJ1-1,TRBV5-4,.,CASSLGSIMNTEAFF,TGTGCCAGCAGCTTGGGATCAATCATGAACACTGAAGCTTTCTTT
TRBD2,TRBJ2-7,TRBV6-5,.,CASRPSGGSSYEQYF,TGTGCCAGCAGGCCGAGCGGGGGGAGCTCCTACGAGCAGTACTTC